The 19 T cell receptor beta chains listed next were all sequenced from one sample in a study of cytomegalovirus exposure and HLA in healthy donors. The PCR contained 60 Vbeta and 13 Jbeta primers. Profiling relied on immunoSEQ multiplex PCR, and the TCRdb table lists in-frame clones only, not all of them. The sample lists 150,000 to 250,000 clones; roughly 85% were seen once. Sequenced sample: PBMCs. These receptors originate from a woman in her 50s in good health and CMV-seronegative.

The chain carries TRBV7-2 and TRBJ2-5; TRBD1 is a possible D gene (7 bases). V lost 5 bases and J 11 bases, leaving 33 bases between the germline ends. The CDR3 runs 18 residues. The germline CDR1 and CDR2 sequences are SGHTA and FQGNSA. The CDR3 protein is CASSQRTGQSFIVREQYF. CDR3 DNA sequence: TGTGCCAGCAGCCAGAGGACAGGCCAGTCTTTTATTGTACGGGAGCAGTACTTC.

The chain is built from TRBV28 and TRBJ2-1, with TRBD1 matching over 9 bases. V was clipped by 7 bases and J by 8 bases; unmatched bases: 12. The germline CDR1 and CDR2 sequences are MDHEN and SYDVKM. This CDR3 contains 15 residues. CDR3 DNA: TGTGCCAGCACCGGCTCGGGACAGGGTTTGGATGAGCAGTTCTTC. It codes for CASTGSGQGLDEQFF.

The V gene is TRBV19, the J gene TRBJ2-7; the match to TRBD2 covers 12 bases. Germline-derived CDR1 and CDR2 are LNHDA and SQIVND (reference sequence). This CDR3 spans 15 amino acids. V was pared by 7 bases and J by 3 bases, with 7 bases of the junction left unmatched. CDR3 DNA: TGTGCCAGTAAACCCCTAGCGGGAGGGAACTACGAGCAGTACTTC. Encoded protein: CASKPLAGGNYEQYF.

This rearrangement joins TRBV7-2 to TRBJ2-1; possibly TRBD1 for D (6 bases). The germline gives CDR1 SGHTA, CDR2 FQGNSA. The V and J ends lost 5 bases and 6 bases respectively, with 17 bases between them. This CDR3 has 15 residues. CDR3 sequence (DNA): TGTGCCAGCAGCCCGAGGGCGGACAGCCTCAATGAGCAGTTCTTC. This codes for CASSPRADSLNEQFF.

The chain is built from TRBV7-9 and TRBJ2-7; D is possibly TRBD1 (5 bases). V was cut by 0 bases and J by 5 bases, with 11 bases left in between. CDR1 and CDR2 from the germline V gene are SEHNR and FQNEAQ (reference sequence). The CDR3 totals 14 residues. The CDR3 DNA reads as TGTGCCAGCAGCTTAGCGGACAAGCCTAACGAGCAGTACTTC. Encoded protein: CASSLADKPNEQYF.

This chain uses TRBV2 with TRBJ2-7; 9 bases fit TRBD1. Per germline, CDR1 SNHLY and CDR2 FYNNEI. This CDR3 is 14 amino acids long. Trimming removed 6 bases from V and 4 bases from J; junction bases left unmatched: 7. The CDR3 nucleotides read TGTGCCAGCAGAAAAGACAGGGGGAAGTACGAGCAGTACTTC. Encoded protein: CASRKDRGKYEQYF.

V and J are TRBV19 and TRBJ2-2; 8 positions agree with TRBD2. The V segment lost 4 bases and the J segment 5 bases; nucleotides outside the gene matches: 6. The length of the CDR3 is 15 residues. Germline V lookup: CDR1 LNHDA, CDR2 SQIVND (reference sequence). CDR3 in amino acids: CASSTRGGRTGELFF. CDR3 DNA: TGTGCCAGTAGTACCCGGGGGGGGAGGACCGGGGAGCTGTTTTTT.

This clone was observed a single time. CDR3 coding DNA: TGTGCCAGCAGCCCTTACGCCGTACAGAGACAAGAGACCCAGTACTTC. This codes for CASSPYAVQRQETQYF. V and J are TRBV7-2 and TRBJ2-5; D gene ambiguous. Germline lookup yields CDR1 SGHTA and CDR2 FQGNSA. The CDR3 consists of 16 residues. Between the trimmed V and J ends, which lost 5 bases and 2 bases, there was a span of 18 bases.

V gene TRBV28 combines with J gene TRBJ2-1, with 10 bases lining up with TRBD2. CDR1 and CDR2 (germline): MDHEN, SYDVKM. The CDR3 loop spans 15 amino acids. V dropped 9 bases and J dropped 6; count of bases not matched to a gene: 11. CDR3 sequence: CASEALAGESNEQFF. In DNA form, the CDR3 reads TGTGCCAGTGAAGCCCTAGCGGGAGAGAGCAATGAGCAGTTCTTC.

Worth noting for this clone: A read error may account for a junction end that differs from germline. V gene TRBV18 combines with J gene TRBJ2-5, with a possible D match to TRBD2 (5 bases). Per the germline V gene, CDR1 is KGHSH and CDR2 is LQKENI. The CDR3 is 13 residues long. CDR3 protein: CASSQDWIVGDNF. The CDR3 DNA reads as TGTGCCAGCTCACAGGACTGGATCGTAGGTGACAACTTC. Combining the CDR3 with reference TRBV18 and TRBJ2-5 gives the whole variable domain NAGVMQNPRHLVRRRGQEARLRCSPMKGHSHVYWYRQLPEEGLKFMVYLQKENIIDESGMPKERFSAEFPKEGPSILRIQQVVRGDSAAYFCASSQDWIVGDNFGPGTRLLVL.

The V and J genes are TRBV28 and TRBJ1-4; D might be TRBD1 (6 bases). This CDR3 has 17 residues. Per germline, CDR1 MDHEN and CDR2 SYDVKM. V lost 4 bases to trimming and J lost 2 bases, with 17 bases between them. CDR3 nucleotides: TGTGCCAGCAGTTCCCGTGGGGGCGGTTGGACTAATGAAAAACTGTTTTTT. This sequence encodes CASSSRGGGWTNEKLFF.

The chain has TRBV4-1 and TRBJ2-7, with 9 positions matching TRBD2. The V and J ends lost 4 bases and 2 bases, in that order; junction bases with no gene match: 6. CDR1 and CDR2 from the germline V gene are MGHRA and YSYEKL. CDR3 length: 15 amino acids. The CDR3 coding sequence is TGCGCCAGCAGCCGACTAGCGGAGGGGCCCTACGAGCAGTACTTC. Translated: CASSRLAEGPYEQYF.

This chain links TRBV6-1 with TRBJ2-1; 8 nucleotides align to TRBD2. CDR3 length: 17 residues. V was clipped by 4 bases and J by 3 bases; unmatched bases: 11. Looked up from germline, CDR1 is MNHNS and CDR2 is SASEGT. CDR3 amino acids: CASSGPGGTRNYNEQFF. In DNA form, the CDR3 reads TGTGCCAGCAGTGGGCCGGGGGGGACTAGAAACTACAATGAGCAGTTCTTC.

This sequence joins TRBV30 and TRBJ2-3; no definite D call. The germline V gene encodes CDR1 GTSNPN and CDR2 SVGIG (reference sequence). The CDR3 contains 12 residues. V lost 1 base and J 5 bases, leaving 7 bases between the germline ends. In nucleotides, the CDR3 is TGTGCCTGGAGTGGCTATGGAGATACGCAGTATTTT. Translating gives CAWSGYGDTQYF.

The chain is built from TRBV19 and TRBJ2-7, with TRBD1 as a possible D gene (6 bases). Trimming shortened V by 6 bases and J by 4 bases, and 19 bases separated the two germline ends. This CDR3 region has 15 residues. The germline V gene has CDR1 LNHDA and CDR2 SQIVND (reference sequence). CDR3 sequence: CASSPLRGHSYEQYF. The CDR3 nucleotides are TGTGCCAGTAGCCCTTTGAGGGGACATTCATACGAGCAGTACTTC.

The V call is TRBV11-2, the J call TRBJ1-4; D is undetermined. The CDR3 is 15 residues long. Germline CDR1 SGHAT, CDR2 FQNNGV. Trimming took off 4 bases at V and 2 bases at J, with 11 bases between the two ends. CDR3 sequence (DNA): TGTGCCAGCAGCTCCCGCGGAGGGACTAATGAAAAACTGTTTTTT. Translated: CASSSRGGTNEKLFF. The whole variable domain, filled in from reference TRBV11-2 and TRBJ1-4, reads EAGVAQSPRYKIIEKRQSVAFWCNPISGHATLYWYQQILGQGPKLLIQFQNNGVVDDSQLPKDRFSAERLKGVDSTLKIQPAKLEDSAVYLCASSSRGGTNEKLFFGSGTQLSVL.

The chain links TRBV28 to TRBJ2-6, with TRBD2 matching over 8 bases. V lost 7 bases and J lost 1; bases outside the gene matches: 6. The CDR3 is 16 amino acids. The germline V gene has CDR1 MDHEN and CDR2 SYDVKM. CDR3 bases: TGTGCCAGCATGGCGGGGGGCCGATCTGGGGCCAACGTCCTGACTTTC. Its protein product is CASMAGGRSGANVLTF.

The CDR3 DNA sequence: TGTGCCAGTAGTATAGATCTACCCGGGACAGGGGTCTACGAGCAGTACTTC. It specifies CASSIDLPGTGVYEQYF. The chain links TRBV19 to TRBJ2-7, with TRBD1 matching 10 bases. The V segment lost 0 bases and the J segment 3 bases; nucleotides outside the gene matches: 8. This CDR3 comprises 17 residues. Germline values: CDR1 LNHDA, CDR2 SQIVND (reference sequence).

V and J are TRBV5-1 and TRBJ2-1; TRBD1 aligns across 10 bases. The CDR3 is made up of 15 amino acids. Germline V gives CDR1 SGHRS, CDR2 YFSETQ. V trimming: 4 bases; J trimming: 8 bases; junction bases outside the gene matches: 9. The CDR3: CASSKGQGGSHEQFF. Here the CDR3 DNA reads TGCGCCAGCAGCAAAGGACAGGGGGGTTCTCATGAGCAGTTCTTC.